This T cell receptor (beta chain) originates from a study of T cell responses to AZD1222 COVID-19 vaccine (dated by TCRdb to the early 2020s). For the study in its entirety: A total of roughly 240 trial participants underwent TCR sequencing, of whom some 210 received two doses of AZD1222 and approximately 25 received two doses of the MenACWY control vaccine. Trial participants were enrolled by age into 18-55, 56-69 and 70-plus year subgroups, with roughly 160, 29 and 62 TCR-sequenced participants respectively. Study-wide conclusions, independent of this receptor: Reportedly, close to half of the unique spike-specific TCRs recognized epitopes lying outside the regions that are mutated in the B.1.351 and B.1.1.7 variants. Participants were mostly white British and included more females than males, and it was suggested by the authors that clonal diversity may have been underestimated. The vaccine-associated CD4 TCRs covered the entire spike protein, and the dominant responses fell in regions 160-218 and 743-854. In the small 56-69-year group, the increase in depth fell short of significance, most likely because of low power. No day 14 peak-response samples were available, so repertoires were characterized only after the peak T cell response. Conclusions about previously exposed vaccinees are limited because only six or seven AZD1222 recipients were SARS-CoV-2 seropositive at baseline. A significant rise in spike-specific TCR breadth and depth was observed after two AZD1222 doses relative to day 0 and relative to MenACWY recipients.

Including cysteine and phenylalanine, the CDR3 has 17 amino acids. The only DNA kept is the CDR3, 51 bases in frame from the first base. The CDR3 regions of human TCRbeta chains were analyzed by immunosequencing. The study's processing was this. TCRs in the repertoires were compared against a reference library of SARS-CoV-2-specific TCRs that had been generated with the MIRA antigen-specificity platform. Breadth was defined as the fraction of unique TCRs that were SARS-CoV-2-associated. Depth was defined as the fraction of total T cells that were SARS-CoV-2-associated. Using the MIRA data, each spike-specific TCR was mapped to the spike region that the TCR reacts to and placed in a CD4 or CD8 class. Log10-transformed breadth and depth values were compared by one-way ANOVA with Sidak's multiple comparisons tests. Imported from immuneACCESS, the table was reduced by TCRdb to in-frame sequences with V and J called. These copies leave out some clones; in studies compared against another copy, an unresolved V gene accounts for under half, and the cause of the remainder is not known. The V and J calls and clone size were taken over from that table, and D and trimming were inferred from the DNA. In this sample the table shows some 130,000 clones, around 90% of which occur a single time. Of the sample, 1% to 1.4% falls within the top ten clones.

The time point label of this sample denotes: about 28 days (+/-7) after the second vaccine dose. AZD1222 recipients whose second dose came at about 4 weeks and those whose second dose came at about 12 weeks were combined into one group, since spike-specific TCR depth and breadth did not differ between the two schedules. The vaccinee samples were drawn from two UK trials, COV001 and COV002, one of which was a single-blind randomized controlled phase 2/3 trial testing AZD1222 (ChAdOx1 nCoV-19) in healthy adults. Trial participant PBMC samples were collected at day 0 and day 28 after the second dose for TCRbeta chain sequencing. Concerning this clone: Its antigen remains unidentified. Base qualities are not at hand, and no much larger clone is one base apart.

This receptor was obtained from an adult who received the AZD1222 COVID-19 vaccine. The sample consisted of peripheral blood, taken 28 days after the second AZD1222 dose. Here the chain combines TRBV12-2 and TRBJ2-7; TRBD2 was called by the table and not checked on the DNA. TRBV12-2 is reported as a pseudogene. The CDR3 corresponds to CASRDPVGLAASYEQYF. The DNA sequence is TGTGCAAGTCGCGACCCGGTGGGACTAGCGGCCTCCTACGAGCAGTACTTC.